This T cell receptor (beta chain) emerged from a study of STAT5B mutations in CD4+ large granular lymphocyte leukemia. Method: immunoSEQ multiplex PCR; TCRdb's copy keeps in-frame clones and lacks some. The sample yields roughly 30,000 clones, about 70% seen once. CDR3 length: 13 amino acids. The V and J ends lost 4 bases and 8 bases respectively, with 13 bases between them. Germline loops: CDR1 SGHNT, CDR2 YYREEE (reference sequence). As to this clone: Antigen specificity is unknown.

Study-level findings and limits: Compared with healthy controls (2/35), patient top clones favored TRBV06 (8/27).

The sample taken for sequencing was CD4+ T cells from blood buffy coats. The TCR comes from a human donor in good health. V is TRBV5-4 and J is TRBJ1-5; no definite D call. The CDR3 DNA reads TGTGCCAGCAGCCCGGGCCCTTCGGAGCCCCAGCATTTT. Its translation: CASSPGPSEPQHF.